This TCR beta chain appears in the sequencing data of a study of early T cells in non-severe SARS-CoV-2 infection. In the library, individual cDNA molecules carried attached unique molecular identifiers. One entry per CDR3 protein, called by TCRdb with MiXCR from the 5' RACE reads. The table shows 100,000 to 130,000 distinct CDR3 sequences, with about 12% occurring only once. V was clipped by 0 bases and J by 2 bases, with 9 bases between them. Per the germline V gene, CDR1 is SGHRS and CDR2 is YFSETQ. The CDR3 is 15 amino acids. This clonotype occurred a few times. Sample: whole blood. This TCR was recovered from an adult who was a healthcare worker with PCR-confirmed SARS-CoV-2 infection or an uninfected control (not recorded which). V usage is TRBV5-1 and J usage is TRBJ1-5, with a tentative D call TRBD1 (5 bases). The CDR3 spells CASSLGGRGNQPQHF. DNA for the CDR3: TGCGCCAGCAGCTTGGGAGGCAGGGGCAATCAGCCCCAGCATTTT.